The sequence of this TCR beta chain was determined in a study of cytomegalovirus exposure and HLA in healthy donors. Study conclusions and caveats: TCR clusters originating in the first cohort tended to co-occur in the 110 or so validation repertoires, according to a later analysis. With high specificity and sensitivity, the classifier reportedly diagnosed cytomegalovirus status.

Libraries were prepared by immunoSEQ multiplex PCR; TCRdb keeps only in-frame clonotypes and omits some of them. The sample lists some 140,000 clones, around 90% occurring once. While the first cohort had 600 to 750 subjects, the donors belonged to the separate validation cohort of over a hundred subjects. A few counts support this clone. Its antigen is currently unknown. Trimming left V 1 base short and J 0 bases short, with 7 bases between. CDR1 is MGHRA, CDR2 YSYEKL, per germline. The CDR3 consists of 16 residues. The sequence was collected from a woman in her 30s in good health and CMV-seropositive. The chain employs TRBV4-1 and TRBJ1-6, with unresolved D. Sample: PBMCs. This chain's CDR3 is CASSQGGSSYNSPLHF. The CDR3 DNA reads as TGCGCCAGCAGCCAAGGTGGGAGCTCCTATAATTCACCCCTCCACTTT.